The present entry profiles one T cell receptor beta chain with its context. What it binds is not known. This specimen comes from a study of cytomegalovirus exposure and HLA in healthy donors. The germline gives CDR1 SNHLY, CDR2 FYNNEI. Trimming removed 2 bases from V and 2 bases from J, with 18 bases in between. The CDR3 contains 17 residues. Findings of the study overall: Researchers had no immune exposure information except CMV serostatus available. A previous analysis found most TCR beta V segments productive roughly 87% or roughly 30% of the time.

With 60 Vbeta and 13 Jbeta primers, the PCR was carried out. Method: immunoSEQ multiplex PCR; TCRdb's copy keeps in-frame clones and lacks some. The sample lists 150,000 or so clones, roughly 85% occurring once. The sequence was obtained from a man aged 40-49 years in good health and CMV-seropositive. Sequenced material: PBMCs. This chain joins TRBV2 and TRBJ2-5; D gene ambiguous. The CDR3 here is CASSERGDRGRQETQYF. The CDR3 DNA follows: TGTGCCAGCAGTGAAAGAGGTGACCGAGGAAGACAAGAGACCCAGTACTTC.